The clone carrying this T cell receptor (beta chain) was picked up one time. What it binds is not known. The second PCR ran about 6 to 11 cycles with a sample-barcoded 5' primer and J-beta primers. TCRdb analysed the 5' RACE reads with MiXCR anew, one entry per CDR3 protein. The sample includes approximately 2,000,000 distinct CDR3 sequences, approximately 39% of them seen just once. The V gene end was trimmed by 3 bases and the J gene end by 2 bases; junction bases not matched to a gene: 9. The CDR3 loop spans 17 amino acids. CDR1 SGHDN and CDR2 FVKESK come from the germline V gene. This sample is part of a study of blood T cells in healthy people across ages. Study-level findings and limits: Versus aged donors, long-lived donors had higher diversity and more naive CD4+ cells. Lack of knowledge of donor CMV status possibly confounded expanded clonotype changes.

Source material: blood. This clonotype originated in a human donor in good health. The chain joins TRBV14 to TRBJ2-2, with TRBD2 identical over 7 bases. CDR3 protein: CASSHSASGGNTGELFF. The CDR3 DNA reads TGTGCCAGCAGCCATTCCGCTAGCGGCGGTAACACCGGGGAGCTGTTTTTT.